The rows below give T cell receptor beta chains drawn from one sample of a study of blood T cell repertoires in COVID-19. Only in-frame clones appear in the TCRdb table, and some are missing; sequencing was by immunoSEQ multiplex PCR. This sample yields roughly 280,000 clones, of which around 93% are seen a single time; 2.8% belongs to the top ten. Sequencing was performed on PBMCs or T cells enriched from blood (not recorded which). Receptors originate from a man aged 35 to 55 who had been exposed to COVID-19. CDR3s include the opening cysteine and the closing phenylalanine or tryptophan. A D gene is named only where the DNA matches it firmly. Size is stated for part of the rows, as once, few or many counts, or as a class when the clone is expanded.

j_call,clone_size,v_call,d_call,cdr3_aa,cdr3_nt
TRBJ2-5,-,TRBV2,-,CASSELWAPETQYF,TGTGCCAGCAGTGAGTTGTGGGCACCGGAGACCCAGTACTTC
TRBJ2-7,-,TRBV6-2/TRBV6-3,-,CASSYPTGQWSYEQYF,TGTGCCAGCAGTTACCCAACAGGCCAATGGTCCTACGAGCAGTACTTC
TRBJ1-1,-,TRBV4-1,TRBD1,CASRDAGQEDDSAFF,TGCGCCAGCAGAGACGCGGGACAGGAGGATGATTCGGCTTTCTTT
TRBJ1-2,-,TRBV4-1,-,CASSQESASRGGYTF,TGCGCCAGCAGCCAAGAATCGGCGTCGCGGGGTGGCTACACCTTC
TRBJ2-6,once,TRBV6-2/TRBV6-3,-,CASSHSGANVLTF,TGTGCCAGCAGCCACTCCGGGGCCAACGTCCTGACTTTC
TRBJ2-3,-,TRBV21-1,-,CASSKREASGRPGTRESTDTQYF,TGTGCCAGCAGCAAAAGGGAGGCTAGCGGGAGGCCCGGGACTAGGGAAAGCACAGATACGCAGTATTTT
TRBJ1-2,once,TRBV6-2/TRBV6-3,-,CASSDWVYGYTF,TGTGCCAGCAGCGACTGGGTCTATGGCTACACCTTC
TRBJ2-1,-,TRBV5-1,-,CASSLVAGAGEQFF,TGCGCCAGCAGCTTGGTTGCGGGGGCCGGTGAGCAGTTCTTC
TRBJ1-5,once,TRBV7-2,TRBD1,CASSLTHRGTYNQPQHF,TGTGCCAGCAGCTTAACTCACAGGGGCACGTACAATCAGCCCCAGCATTTT
TRBJ1-5,-,TRBV12-3/TRBV12-4,-,CASSLGRNQPQHF,TGTGCCAGCAGTTTGGGCCGCAATCAGCCCCAGCATTTT
TRBJ2-3,once,TRBV19,-,CASSPPRVSTDTQYF,TGTGCCAGTAGTCCCCCTCGGGTTAGCACAGATACGCAGTATTTT
TRBJ1-6,-,TRBV4-1,-,CASSQVNLSPLHF,TGCGCCAGCAGCCAAGTTAATCTCTCACCCCTCCACTTT
TRBJ1-5,-,TRBV28,-,CASSFEQGNQPQHF,TGTGCCAGCAGTTTTGAACAGGGCAATCAGCCCCAGCATTTT
TRBJ2-6,-,TRBV19,TRBD1,CASKEQGVSGANVLTF,TGTGCCAGTAAGGAGCAGGGGGTTTCTGGGGCCAACGTCCTGACTTTC
TRBJ2-7,-,TRBV19,-,CASSMGAGASGEQYF,TGTGCCAGTAGTATGGGGGCGGGAGCATCGGGTGAGCAGTACTTC
TRBJ1-4,-,TRBV19,TRBD1,CASRIPGQGNEKLFF,TGTGCCAGTAGGATACCGGGACAGGGGAATGAAAAACTGTTTTTT
TRBJ1-1,-,TRBV6-5,TRBD1,CASSDRGAFF,TGTGCCAGCTCTGACAGGGGAGCTTTCTTT
TRBJ1-1,-,TRBV9,TRBD1,CASSRQGDNTEAFF,TGTGCCAGCAGTAGACAGGGGGATAACACTGAAGCTTTCTTT
TRBJ2-7,few,TRBV24-1,TRBD1,CATSDPGQVYEQYF,TGTGCCACCAGTGACCCTGGACAGGTATACGAGCAGTACTTC
TRBJ2-1,-,TRBV12-5,-,CASGLGENQDNEQFF,TGTGCTAGTGGCTTGGGGGAGAATCAGGACAATGAGCAGTTCTTC
TRBJ1-3,-,TRBV4-1,-,CASSQEATSSGNTIYF,TGCGCCAGCAGCCAAGAGGCAACCTCCTCTGGAAACACCATATATTTT
TRBJ2-3,-,TRBV19,TRBD2,CASSSLRPGSGSGNTQYF,TGTGCCAGTAGTAGTCTCCGACCGGGTAGCGGGAGTGGGAATACGCAGTATTTT
TRBJ1-2,-,TRBV18,TRBD1,CASSPGQGDGYTF,TGTGCCAGCTCACCGGGGCAGGGGGATGGCTACACCTTC
TRBJ2-1,few,TRBV7-3,-,CASSLNPSVIINEQFF,TGTGCCAGCAGCTTAAACCCCTCGGTGATTATCAATGAGCAGTTCTTC
TRBJ2-4,-,TRBV5-1,-,CASSFAGKGSF,TGCGCCAGCAGCTTCGCCGGGAAAGGATCCTTC
TRBJ2-2,-,TRBV11-2,-,CASSLLLSSNTGELFF,TGTGCCAGCAGCTTACTCCTCTCTTCGAACACCGGGGAGCTGTTTTTT
TRBJ2-3,-,TRBV7-2,TRBD1,CASSQSGTDTDTQYF,TGTGCCAGCAGCCAATCCGGGACAGACACAGATACGCAGTATTTT
TRBJ2-7,-,TRBV19,-,CASSPREQGGDEQYF,TGTGCCAGTAGTCCCCGGGAACAAGGGGGAGACGAGCAGTACTTC
TRBJ2-2,-,TRBV19,TRBD2,CASRPPSGRVTGELFF,TGTGCCAGTCGACCGCCTAGCGGGAGGGTCACCGGGGAGCTGTTTTTT
TRBJ2-2,-,TRBV3-1/TRBV3-2,TRBD2,CASSQARASGRTGELFF,TGTGCCAGCAGCCAAGCGCGGGCTAGCGGGAGGACCGGGGAGCTGTTTTTT
TRBJ1-2,once,TRBV14,-,CASSQVGTASYGYTF,TGTGCCAGCAGCCAAGTGGGGACTGCTAGCTATGGCTACACCTTC
TRBJ1-1,-,TRBV19,-,CASSIFRNTEAFF,TGTGCCAGTAGTATTTTTCGGAACACTGAAGCTTTCTTT
TRBJ1-5,-,TRBV15,-,CATSRDSGNQPQHF,TGTGCCACCAGCAGAGATTCCGGCAATCAGCCCCAGCATTTT
TRBJ1-1,-,TRBV19,TRBD1,CASSLTGGTEAFF,TGTGCCAGTAGTCTAACAGGGGGCACTGAAGCTTTCTTT
TRBJ2-7,-,TRBV7-3,TRBD2,CASSLSPAGEGEQYF,TGTGCCAGCAGCTTATCCCCAGCGGGAGAGGGCGAGCAGTACTTC
TRBJ1-2,-,TRBV20-1,-,CSASPPDRSNYGYTF,TGCAGTGCTAGTCCCCCAGACAGATCCAACTATGGCTACACCTTC
TRBJ2-7,-,TRBV27,TRBD2,CASSNLAGGQYEQYF,TGTGCCAGCAGTAACCTAGCGGGAGGGCAATACGAGCAGTACTTC
TRBJ2-3,-,TRBV4-3,TRBD1,CASSQEWDSFTDTQYF,TGCGCCAGCAGCCAAGAGTGGGACAGTTTTACAGATACGCAGTATTTT
TRBJ2-2,-,TRBV24-1,-,CATSDPAGPDTGELFF,TGTGCCACCAGTGACCCTGCGGGGCCCGACACCGGGGAGCTGTTTTTT
TRBJ1-5,-,TRBV6-6,-,CASSYSEGQLNQPQHF,TGTGCCAGCAGTTACTCGGAGGGGCAGCTCAATCAGCCCCAGCATTTT
TRBJ1-5,-,TRBV27,TRBD1,CASSLRYRGTNQPQHF,TGTGCCAGCAGTTTAAGGTACAGGGGCACAAATCAGCCCCAGCATTTT
TRBJ2-1,few,TRBV28,TRBD2,CASSLNGLAGVEQFF,TGTGCCAGCAGTTTAAACGGACTAGCGGGAGTTGAGCAGTTCTTC
TRBJ1-2,-,TRBV7-2,-,CASSPRNYGYTF,TGTGCCAGCAGCCCTAGGAACTATGGCTACACCTTC
TRBJ2-3,-,TRBV7-9,TRBD1,CASSSWDRFSTDTQYF,TGTGCCAGCAGCTCGTGGGACAGGTTTAGCACAGATACGCAGTATTTT
TRBJ2-1,-,TRBV9,TRBD2,CASSPLTPGLAEDNEQFF,TGTGCCAGCAGCCCCCTAACCCCCGGACTAGCGGAGGACAATGAGCAGTTCTTC
TRBJ2-7,-,TRBV7-9,-,CASSPAGGSYEQYF,TGTGCCAGCAGCCCGGCTGGAGGCTCCTACGAGCAGTACTTC
TRBJ1-1,-,TRBV7-3,-,CASSQYRGTEAFF,TGTGCCAGCAGCCAATATAGAGGAACTGAAGCTTTCTTT
TRBJ1-1,-,TRBV6-2/TRBV6-3,-,CASSYFPRVATEAFF,TGTGCCAGCAGTTACTTCCCCCGTGTGGCCACTGAAGCTTTCTTT
TRBJ2-2,-,TRBV25-1,TRBD1,CASSPGQGARELFF,TGTGCCAGCTCCCCGGGACAGGGTGCCCGGGAGCTGTTTTTT
TRBJ1-5,-,TRBV7-7,-,CAGNVDRPSNQPQHF,TGTGCCGGAAACGTAGACAGGCCTTCGAATCAGCCCCAGCATTTT
TRBJ2-1,-,TRBV7-2,-,CASSPGLHNEQFF,TGTGCCAGCAGCCCGGGACTCCACAATGAGCAGTTCTTC
TRBJ2-7,once,TRBV6-2/TRBV6-3,TRBD2,CASSTGTSGSWGYEQYF,TGTGCCAGCAGCACCGGGACTAGCGGGAGTTGGGGCTACGAGCAGTACTTC